This T cell receptor (beta chain) appears in the sequencing data of a study of blood T cell repertoires in COVID-19. V was cut by 5 bases and J by 3 bases, with 11 bases left in between. The CDR3 sequence is 14 residues long. In germline, CDR1 is LNHDA, CDR2 SQIVND (reference sequence). Data came from immunoSEQ multiplex PCR; TCRdb stores just in-frame clones and leaves some out. The sample consists of 300,000 to 400,000 clones, around 87% of them appearing once. V is TRBV19 and J is TRBJ1-5; TRBD1 might be the D (5 bases). This receptor was identified in a woman aged 45-65 years with active or convalescent COVID-19. Sequencing was performed on peripheral blood. The CDR3 reads CASSGGDLNQPQHF. The CDR3 DNA sequence: TGTGCCAGTAGTGGAGGGGACCTCAATCAGCCCCAGCATTTT.